This T cell receptor beta chain was found in a study of blood T cell repertoires in COVID-19. The V gene lost 7 bases and the J gene lost 0 bases, with 17 bases spanning the gap. Germline assignment: CDR1 LNHNV and CDR2 YYDKDF (reference sequence). This CDR3 has 16 amino acids. Profiled with immunoSEQ multiplex PCR; TCRdb holds only in-frame clones, not every one. Of about 120,000 clones listed, 70% to 90% were seen once; the top ten hold approximately 1.5%. This sequence originates from a man aged 35-49 years with acute or convalescent COVID-19. What was sequenced was peripheral blood. The chain recombines TRBV15 with TRBJ2-3; possible D gene TRBD2, 7 bases. The CDR3 sequence: CATNGGGGLSTDTQYF. The CDR3 coding sequence is TGTGCCACCAACGGCGGGGGCGGATTAAGCACAGATACGCAGTATTTT.